This entry lists 5 T cell receptor beta chains sequenced from one sample in a study of blood T cell repertoires in COVID-19. Data came from immunoSEQ multiplex PCR; TCRdb stores just in-frame clones and leaves some out. The sample includes about 190,000 clones, approximately 80% seen only once; the top ten take around 21%. Input material: peripheral blood. These receptors all come from a human donor in a cohort sampled during active COVID-19.

The chain employs TRBV5-1 and TRBJ2-3; 8 bases are shared with TRBD2. The CDR3 is 16 amino acids. Germline V lookup: CDR1 SGHRS, CDR2 YFSETQ. V lost 0 bases, J lost 2 bases, and 5 bases stayed unmatched. For the CDR3, the DNA is TGCGCCAGCAGCTTGGCTGGGCGGGGGGACACAGATACGCAGTATTTT. It translates to CASSLAGRGDTDTQYF. Full variable domain (missing parts from reference TRBV5-1 and TRBJ2-3): KAGVTQTPRYLIKTRGQQVTLSCSPISGHRSVSWYQQTPGQGLQFLFEYFSETQRNKGNFPGRFSGRQFSNSRSEMNVSTLELGDSALYLCASSLAGRGDTDTQYFGPGTRLTVL.

This chain connects TRBV27 to TRBJ2-7; 7 bases line up with TRBD2. The CDR3 totals 20 residues. The junction had 25 bases not matched to a gene; V was cut back by 5 bases and J by 3 bases. Germline V gene lookup returns CDR1 MNHEY and CDR2 SMNVEV (reference sequence). CDR3 bases: TGTGCCAGCAGTCCCATTTCTACGATCCTCAGCGGGATAGCCCTCTACGAGCAGTACTTC. Translation gives CASSPISTILSGIALYEQYF.

This clone was seen only once. The chain uses TRBV28 and TRBJ1-5; 7 bases align to TRBD1. The germline gives CDR1 MDHEN, CDR2 SYDVKM. V shed 2 bases and J 7 bases; nucleotides not matched to a gene: 5. This CDR3 comprises 14 residues. The CDR3 sequence is CASSLRGGRQPQHF. The CDR3 nucleotides are TGTGCCAGCAGTTTAAGAGGGGGCAGGCAGCCCCAGCATTTT.

The V and J genes are TRBV27 and TRBJ2-1, with 15 bases that match TRBD2. J was trimmed by 0 bases and V by 6 bases; bases with no gene match: 6. The CDR3 extends over 18 amino acids. Germline lookup yields CDR1 MNHEY and CDR2 SMNVEV (reference sequence). The chain's CDR3 is CASRRGGLAGGSYNEQFF. CDR3 bases: TGTGCCAGCAGGCGAGGGGGACTAGCGGGAGGCTCCTACAATGAGCAGTTCTTC.

V is TRBV10-1 and J is TRBJ2-3; D unclear. With 2 bases removed from V and 0 bases from J, the gap between germline ends came to 6 bases. The germline gives CDR1 WNHNN, CDR2 SYGVQD (reference sequence). This CDR3 has 14 residues. The CDR3 coding sequence is TGCGCCAGCAGTGAGGCGTCTAGCACAGATACGCAGTATTTT. As protein: CASSEASSTDTQYF.